A single sample is the source of the 4 T cell receptor beta chains below, sequenced in a study of STAT5B mutations in CD4+ large granular lymphocyte leukemia. Generated by immunoSEQ multiplex PCR, the TCRdb table keeps only in-frame clones and is missing some. Of about 30,000 clones listed, around 82% are singletons. Material for sequencing was CD4+ T cells from blood buffy coats. These receptors all stem from a human donor in good health.

The CDR3 nucleotides are TGTGCCAGTAGTGCCCGACAGGGGACCTATAATCAGCCCCAGCATTTT. It is translated as CASSARQGTYNQPQHF. The V and J genes are TRBV19 and TRBJ1-5, with 8 bases lining up with TRBD1. This CDR3 comprises 16 residues. V lost 5 bases to trimming and J lost 4 bases; unmatched junction nucleotides: 10. Germline V lookup: CDR1 LNHDA, CDR2 SQIVND (reference sequence).

The chain employs TRBV25-1 and TRBJ2-3; 11 nucleotides match TRBD2. V gave up 1 base and J gave up 5 bases; unmatched junction bases: 5. The CDR3 totals 16 residues. Germline V gene data show CDR1 as MGHDK and CDR2 as SYGVNS. The CDR3 DNA reads as TGTGCCAGCAGTGAATTGGTCCTAGCGGGAGGAGATACGCAGTATTTT. Its translation is CASSELVLAGGDTQYF. The complete variable domain, with remaining parts taken from reference TRBV25-1 and TRBJ2-3, reads EADIYQTPRYLVIGTGKKITLECSQTMGHDKMYWYQQDPGMELHLIHYSYGVNSTEKGDLSSESTVSRIRTEHFPLTLESARPSHTSQYLCASSELVLAGGDTQYFGPGTRLTVL.

The V gene is TRBV2, the J gene TRBJ1-4; D is perhaps TRBD1 (6 bases). The CDR3 has 15 amino acids. Trimming shortened V by 5 bases and J by 0 bases, and 10 bases separated the two germline ends. Germline lookup yields CDR1 SNHLY and CDR2 FYNNEI. The CDR3 is CASSRRGATNEKLFF. The CDR3 DNA follows: TGTGCCAGCAGTCGAAGGGGGGCAACTAATGAAAAACTGTTTTTT.

This rearrangement joins TRBV6-1 to TRBJ2-7, with D possibly being TRBD2 (7 bases). The CDR3 is 14 amino acids. The germline CDR1 and CDR2 sequences are MNHNS and SASEGT. Trimming removed 2 bases at V and 8 bases at J, with 16 bases between. CDR3 DNA sequence: TGTGCCAGCAGTGAAAGGGGGAGACTAGCCCAGCAGTACTTC. Amino acid sequence: CASSERGRLAQQYF.